This T cell receptor (beta chain) is drawn from a study of radiotherapy plus CTLA-4 blockade in lung cancer. Study-wide background: Overall, roughly 18% of patients showed an objective response, while about 31% attained disease control.

General study points: Early clonal dynamics of blood T cells, together with interferon-beta, were reported as the best response predictor. In blood, after radiotherapy plus ipilimumab, tumor-derived TCR clones expanded.

The CDR3 extends over 17 amino acids. CDR1 is MNHEY and CDR2 is SMNVEV in the germline V gene (reference sequence). The V and J ends lost 0 bases and 1 base, in that order; junction bases with no gene match: 7. The study treated chemo-refractory metastatic non-small-cell lung cancer patients with focal radiation plus ipilimumab CTLA-4 blockade. Comment on this clone: What it binds is unknown.

TCRdb's copy holds only in-frame clones and misses some; the assay was immunoSEQ multiplex PCR. The sample contains about 90,000 clones, about 78% of which appear only once. The V call is TRBV27, the J call TRBJ2-5, with 8 bases that match TRBD2. The input for sequencing was peripheral blood, taken from a patient treated with radiotherapy plus ipilimumab. The source of this sequence is a human donor with non-small cell lung cancer that progressed on radiotherapy plus ipilimumab. This CDR3 reads CASSLSLTSDRQETQYF. The CDR3 DNA reads TGTGCCAGCAGTTTATCATTGACTAGCGATCGCCAAGAGACCCAGTACTTC.